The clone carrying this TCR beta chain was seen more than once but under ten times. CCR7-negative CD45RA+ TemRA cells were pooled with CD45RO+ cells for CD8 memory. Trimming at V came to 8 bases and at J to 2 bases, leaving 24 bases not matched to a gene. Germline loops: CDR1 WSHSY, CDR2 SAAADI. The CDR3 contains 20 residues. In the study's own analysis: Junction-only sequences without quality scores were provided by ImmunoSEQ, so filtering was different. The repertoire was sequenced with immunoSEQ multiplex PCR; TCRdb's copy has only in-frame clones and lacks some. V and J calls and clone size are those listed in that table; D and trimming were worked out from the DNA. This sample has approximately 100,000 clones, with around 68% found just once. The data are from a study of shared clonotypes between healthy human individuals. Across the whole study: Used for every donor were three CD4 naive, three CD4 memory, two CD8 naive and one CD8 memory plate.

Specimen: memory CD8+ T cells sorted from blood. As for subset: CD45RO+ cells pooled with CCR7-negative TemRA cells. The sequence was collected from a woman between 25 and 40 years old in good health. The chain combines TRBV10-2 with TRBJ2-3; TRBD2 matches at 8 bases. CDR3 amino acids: CASSSSASGHHLQPTDTQYF. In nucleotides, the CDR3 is TGCGCCAGCTCCTCCTCAGCTAGCGGGCACCACCTACAGCCCACAGATACGCAGTATTTT.